The entry below gives a single T cell receptor beta chain sequence along with its context. This clonotype was recorded at least ten times. The antigen it binds to is not known. Per-base quality was not reported, and no clone a single base away is much larger than it. Reading the label with the study, this specimen's time point is: longitudinal time-point 3. Libraries from unsorted PBMCs were made from 2 million PBMCs kept in RNAlater at -80 degrees C until RNA extraction. The multiple sclerosis patients were enrolled in a US clinical protocol that used magnetic resonance imaging to evaluate disease progression. PBMCs were separated from peripheral blood using Ficoll-Hypaque density gradient centrifugation and then cryopreserved in liquid nitrogen. This entry comes from a study of neurological immune-mediated disorders (dated by TCRdb to between 2017 and 2020). About the study as a whole: Among the approximately 35 multiple sclerosis patients, relapsing-remitting MS accounted for approximately 31 and secondary progressive MS accounted for 3. Peripheral blood TCR-beta repertoires from HTLV-I-associated myelopathy (HAM/TSP) patients, multiple sclerosis patients and healthy controls were compared by UMI-based sequencing. Longitudinal samples, technical triplicates and paired sorted CD4+ and CD8+ T-cell subsets, alongside PBMC samples, were included among the roughly 100 TCR-beta libraries. The cohort comprised about 70 subjects: roughly 15 HAM/TSP patients, 35 or so multiple sclerosis patients and about 20 healthy controls. Longitudinal HAM/TSP and healthy donors were sampled at 3 time-points each (3-40 month intervals).

What the authors observed across the whole study: No identical CDR3 amino acid sequences were shared among expanded clones across subjects, suggesting private TCR-beta repertoires in all groups. No association of the MS cluster with clinical or MRI features was observed, and the need for larger cohorts was stated by the authors. TCR clonal expansion was highest in HAM/TSP patients and lowest in MS patients, with MS patients falling below even healthy controls. Repertoires from 18 of 34 MS patients were grouped by phylogenetic analysis into a cluster of related CDR3 sequences, suggesting a possible repertoire-level signature.

cDNA was synthesized by template-switch 5'RACE using a primer with a 10-nucleotide random unique molecular identifier that tagged each TCR transcript. Every sequencing run covered 15-18 subjects and yielded more than 180 million TCR-beta sequences. The RNeasy kit was used for extraction of total RNA. The KAPA Real-time Library Amplification kit was used to amplify TCR-beta VDJ regions with primers for the TCR constant region and the 5'RACE anchor. A first PCR added sample indexes and Illumina adaptors, after which a second PCR increased the library yield. The roughly 650 bp TCR product was size-selected on a 2% E-gel SizeSelection system after Ampure bead purification. Before pooling, library quality was checked on a Bioanalyzer, concentration was measured with Qubit, and libraries were quantified with the Kapa Library Quantification kit. Paired-end 2 x 150 bp sequencing of the libraries was performed on an Illumina HiSeq 2500. To increase sequence diversity, about 25-30% phiX was spiked into each library pool. From the authors' description of their analysis: The UMI-based MiGEC pipeline processed quality-filtered reads and removed over 80% of raw TCR sequences during error correction. VDJ genes were aligned to IMGT germline references, and clonotypes were defined by unique CDR3 amino acid sequence plus V-J genes. VDJtools evaluated clonal expansion, Shannon diversity and CDR3 relatedness (CalcPairwiseDistances, ClusterSamples); CLCbio workbench built phylogenetic trees. A clone was classed as expanded if it had 8 or more unique UMIs, a cutoff based on coefficient-of-variation modelling across technical triplicates. The public reads were reanalyzed by TCRdb: fastp trimming at Q25, MiXCR alignment, in-frame beta chains only. Records with the same CDR3 protein are collapsed into one entry carrying the most frequent genes and DNA. The V and J calls were not made by the authors but by TCRdb's processing. For this sample the table gives about 81,000 distinct CDR3 sequences, of which 3.5% to 4.5% were detected only once. Approximately 5.8% of the sample rests with the top ten.

The sample was PBMCs. The origin of this receptor is an older woman with multiple sclerosis.

The DNA sequence is as follows: TGTGCCAGCAGCTTAGCAGGGGATAATTCACCCCTCCACTTT. The resulting protein is CASSLAGDNSPLHF. Here the chain combines TRBV7-9 and TRBJ1-6, with a tentative D gene TRBD1 over 5 matching bases. Spanning cysteine to phenylalanine, the CDR3 consists of 14 amino acids. Only the CDR3 DNA is retained, 42 bases long and in frame from the first base. V is shortened by 0 bases, J by 5 bases, and the region joining them spans 5 bases. CDR1 and CDR2, looked up from the germline V gene (reference sequence), are SEHNR and FQNEAQ.